This TCR beta chain was profiled in a study of cytomegalovirus exposure and HLA in healthy donors. General study findings and limits: In vitro data verified a few CMV-associated chains as specific for CMV antigens. Later, an analysis found that common viral pathogens appeared to be linked with several of the most significant clusters.

13 Jbeta primers and 60 Vbeta primers were used for the PCR. Clones were sequenced by immunoSEQ multiplex PCR, and TCRdb holds only the in-frame ones, with some missing. Of 150,000 to 200,000 clones in the sample, 60% to 85% were seen once. Of note for this clone: Its antigen is not identified.

Trimming cost V 4 bases and J 7 bases; bases outside gene matches: 8. Germline V gene lookup returns CDR1 SGHAT and CDR2 FQNNGV. CDR3 length: 15 amino acids. The V call is TRBV11-2, the J call TRBJ2-3; TRBD2 aligns across 10 bases. The receptor was derived from a girl aged 5-17 years in good health and CMV-seropositive. Sequencing was performed on PBMCs. The CDR3 region has the DNA TGTGCCAGCAGCTCTAGCGGGGGAAGCACGAATACGCAGTATTTT. It translates to CASSSSGGSTNTQYF.